Listed here are 14 T cell receptor beta chains from one sample, sequenced in a study of CD8+ T cells in alopecia areata. cDNA serving as the sequencing template came from extracted, reverse transcribed RNA. This table comes from immunoSEQ multiplex PCR, and its TCRdb copy is limited to in-frame clones, with some not included. The sample lists around 250,000 clones; roughly two thirds were seen once. This sample comprised CD4+ T cells sorted from blood, obtained at week 0. The receptors originated from a human donor with alopecia areata.

Here the CDR3 reads CAWSAGVAQPQHF. CDR3 DNA: TGTGCCTGGAGTGCAGGGGTGGCTCAGCCCCAGCATTTT. The chain uses TRBV30 and TRBJ1-5; maybe TRBD1 (6 bases). This CDR3 is 13 amino acids long. V gave up 1 base and J gave up 6 bases, with 10 bases separating them. The V gene's germline CDR1 is GTSNPN and CDR2 SVGIG (reference sequence).

This chain links TRBV4-1 with TRBJ2-1; no definite D call. CDR1 is MGHRA and CDR2 is YSYEKL in the germline V gene. V was clipped by 0 bases and J by 0 bases, with 12 bases between them. The CDR3 has 17 residues. The CDR3 here is CASSQDSVWSSYNEQFF. The CDR3 DNA follows: TGCGCCAGCAGCCAAGATTCGGTCTGGAGCTCCTACAATGAGCAGTTCTTC.

This sequence joins TRBV15 and TRBJ2-7; the D gene could be TRBD1 or TRBD2 (5 bases each). The ends were cut back, 2 bases at V and 1 base at J, with 12 bases in the middle. Germline CDR1 reads LNHNV; CDR2 reads YYDKDF (reference sequence). CDR3 size: 15 residues. The CDR3 DNA is TGTGCCACCAGCAGATGGGGGAGTAGGTCCTACGAGCAGTACTTC. This encodes CATSRWGSRSYEQYF.

This chain joins TRBV30 and TRBJ2-3; 14 bases agree with TRBD2. The V gene end was trimmed by 2 bases and the J gene end by 6 bases; junction bases not matched to a gene: 7. The germline V gene encodes CDR1 GTSNPN and CDR2 SVGIG (reference sequence). The CDR3 is made up of 16 amino acids. CDR3 coding DNA: TGTGCCTGGAGTCCGGGACTAGCGGGGGCCAGGGATACGCAGTATTTT. Translating it yields CAWSPGLAGARDTQYF.

V and J are TRBV13 and TRBJ2-1; 7 bases align to TRBD1. This CDR3 comprises 15 residues. CDR1 and CDR2 (germline): PRHDT, FYEKMQ (reference sequence). V was clipped by 2 bases and J by 10 bases; unmatched bases: 11. The CDR3 loop is CASSLRDGFRGEQFF. The CDR3 DNA is TGTGCCAGCAGCTTACGGGACGGCTTCAGGGGGGAGCAGTTCTTC.

The chain couples TRBV29-1 to TRBJ2-3, with D hard to call. CDR1 is SQVTM and CDR2 is ANQGSEA in the germline V gene. V shed 0 bases and J shed 2 bases, with 3 bases lying between them. The CDR3 extends over 12 amino acids. The CDR3 DNA reads TGCAGCGTTGAAGATCCCACAGATACGCAGTATTTT. Protein product: CSVEDPTDTQYF.

This clone was counted once. The junction and the germline gene differ at one end; a read error may be behind it. The V and J genes are TRBV25-1 and TRBJ2-1; 10 nucleotides align to TRBD2. Germline CDR1 reads MGHDK; CDR2 reads SYGVNS. The CDR3 runs to 13 residues. The DNA for the CDR3 is TGTGCCGGCAGGACTAGCGGAGGCAATGAGCAGTTCTTC. Translating it yields CAGRTSGGNEQFF.

This clone occurred a few times. The CDR3 region has the DNA TGCAGCGTTGAAGACCGCAGCCTAAGTGGCTACACCTTC. Protein sequence: CSVEDRSLSGYTF. The chain couples TRBV29-1 to TRBJ1-2; D gene ambiguous. The germline CDR1 and CDR2 sequences are SQVTM and ANQGSEA. The CDR3 runs to 13 residues. Trimming left V 0 bases short and J 7 bases short, with 12 bases between.

This rearrangement joins TRBV25-1 to TRBJ1-2; no definite D call. Per germline, CDR1 MGHDK and CDR2 SYGVNS. The CDR3 length is 11 residues. Trimming left V 8 bases short and J 8 bases short, with 12 bases between. CDR3 DNA sequence: TGTGCCAGCCACAACGGGGAAGGCTACACCTTC. This gives the protein CASHNGEGYTF.

This clone was detected only a few times. V gene TRBV29-1 combines with J gene TRBJ2-5, with D possibly being TRBD2 (5 bases). In germline, CDR1 is SQVTM, CDR2 ANQGSEA. The CDR3 runs to 13 residues. Trimming took off 7 bases at V and 0 bases at J, with 12 bases between the two ends. CDR3 sequence: CSAGDTNQETQYF. Here the CDR3 DNA reads TGCAGCGCCGGGGATACGAACCAAGAGACCCAGTACTTC.

The rearrangement uses TRBV5-1 and TRBJ2-5, with D hard to call. Germline V lookup: CDR1 SGHRS, CDR2 YFSETQ. Between the trimmed V and J ends, which lost 6 bases and 2 bases, there was a span of 11 bases. This CDR3 region has 13 residues. CDR3 bases: TGCGCCAGCAACTTCCGAGAGCAAGAGACCCAGTACTTC. Protein: CASNFREQETQYF.

The rearrangement links TRBV29-1 to TRBJ2-7, with 9 bases lining up with TRBD1. With 8 bases clipped from V and 5 bases from J, the junction kept 10 bases outside the gene matches. CDR3 length equals 13 residues. Germline values: CDR1 SQVTM, CDR2 ANQGSEA. CDR3 protein: CSYSGTGLHEQYF. In DNA, the CDR3 is TGCAGCTACTCCGGGACAGGGTTACACGAGCAGTACTTC.

The J gene is TRBJ2-7, the V gene TRBV12-5, with D uncertain. The CDR3 is made up of 11 amino acids. Trimming took off 4 bases at V and 2 bases at J, with 3 bases between the two ends. Germline CDR1 LGHNT, CDR2 FRNRAP. Here the CDR3 DNA reads TGTGCTAGTGGTTCACCCTACGAGCAGTACTTC. It translates to CASGSPYEQYF.

This chain joins TRBV4-2 and TRBJ2-7, with 7 positions matching TRBD1. The CDR3 is made up of 15 amino acids. Germline V gene data show CDR1 as LGHNA and CDR2 as YNFKEQ. V gave up 1 base and J gave up 5 bases; unmatched junction bases: 8. The CDR3 nucleotides are TGTGCCAGCAGCCAAGTTAACAGGGGCTACCACGAGCAGTACTTC. This gives the protein CASSQVNRGYHEQYF.